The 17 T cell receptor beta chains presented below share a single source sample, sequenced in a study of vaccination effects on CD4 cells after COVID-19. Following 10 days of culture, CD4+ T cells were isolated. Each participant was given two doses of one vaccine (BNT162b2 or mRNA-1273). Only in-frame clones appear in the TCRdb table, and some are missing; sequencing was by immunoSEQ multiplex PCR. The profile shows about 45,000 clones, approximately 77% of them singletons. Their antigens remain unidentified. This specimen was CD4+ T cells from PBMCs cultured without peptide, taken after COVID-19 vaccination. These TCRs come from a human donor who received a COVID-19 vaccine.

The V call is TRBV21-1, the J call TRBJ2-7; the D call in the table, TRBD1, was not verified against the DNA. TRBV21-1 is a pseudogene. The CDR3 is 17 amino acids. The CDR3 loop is CASSTQMSGAWIYEQYF. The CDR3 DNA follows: TGTGCCAGCAGCACACAAATGTCAGGGGCTTGGATTTACGAGCAGTACTTC.

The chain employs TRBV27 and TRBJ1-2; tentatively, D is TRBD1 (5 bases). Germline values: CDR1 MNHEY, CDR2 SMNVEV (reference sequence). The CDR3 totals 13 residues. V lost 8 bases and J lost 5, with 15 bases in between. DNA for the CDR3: TGTGCCAGCGGCCCAGGGTCAGGATATGGCTACACCTTC. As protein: CASGPGSGYGYTF.

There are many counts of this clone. CDR3: CASTRDRVLGQPQHF. In DNA form, the CDR3 reads TGTGCCAGCACCCGGGACAGGGTTTTAGGTCAGCCCCAGCATTTT. The V gene is TRBV2, the J gene TRBJ1-5; 9 bases line up with TRBD1. Per germline, CDR1 SNHLY and CDR2 FYNNEI. CDR3 length equals 15 residues. Germline trimming cut 7 bases from V and 6 bases from J; bases unmatched to any gene: 10.

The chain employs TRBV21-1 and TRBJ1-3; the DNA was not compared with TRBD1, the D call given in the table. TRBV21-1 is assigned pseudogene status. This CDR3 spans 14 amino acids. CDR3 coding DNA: TGTGTATTTAGGGGGCGAACCTCTGGAAACACCATATATTTT. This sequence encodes CVFRGRTSGNTIYF.

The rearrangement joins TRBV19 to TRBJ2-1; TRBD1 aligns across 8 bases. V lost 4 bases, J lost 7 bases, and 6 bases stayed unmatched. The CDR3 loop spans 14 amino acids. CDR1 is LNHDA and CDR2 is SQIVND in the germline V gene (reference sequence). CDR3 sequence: CASSRKQGENEQFF. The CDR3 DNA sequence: TGTGCCAGTAGTAGGAAACAGGGGGAAAATGAGCAGTTCTTC.

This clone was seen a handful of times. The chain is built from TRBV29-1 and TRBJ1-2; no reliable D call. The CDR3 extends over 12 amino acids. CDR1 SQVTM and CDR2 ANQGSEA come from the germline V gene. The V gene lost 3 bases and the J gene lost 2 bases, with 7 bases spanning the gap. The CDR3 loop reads CSVDSYNYGYTF. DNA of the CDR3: TGCAGCGTTGATAGTTACAACTATGGCTACACCTTC.

This CDR3 is CASSVGNSGANVLTF. The CDR3 region has the DNA TGTGCCAGCAGCGTAGGGAACTCTGGGGCCAACGTCCTGACTTTC. The chain couples TRBV9 to TRBJ2-6; no definite D call. CDR3 length: 15 amino acids. CDR1 is SGDLS and CDR2 is YYNGEE in the germline V gene. V lost 0 bases to trimming and J lost 0 bases, with 4 bases between them.

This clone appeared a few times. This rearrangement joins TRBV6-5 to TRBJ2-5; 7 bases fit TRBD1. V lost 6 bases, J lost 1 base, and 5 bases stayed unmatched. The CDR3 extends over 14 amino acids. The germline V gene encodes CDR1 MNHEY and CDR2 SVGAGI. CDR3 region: CASRDSGGQETQYF. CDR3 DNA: TGTGCCAGCAGGGATTCAGGGGGCCAAGAGACCCAGTACTTC.

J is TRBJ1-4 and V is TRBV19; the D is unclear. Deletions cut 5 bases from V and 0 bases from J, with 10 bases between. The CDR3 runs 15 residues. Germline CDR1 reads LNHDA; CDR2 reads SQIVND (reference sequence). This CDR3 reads CASSPHSATNEKLFF. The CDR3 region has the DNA TGTGCCAGTAGTCCTCACAGCGCAACTAATGAAAAACTGTTTTTT.

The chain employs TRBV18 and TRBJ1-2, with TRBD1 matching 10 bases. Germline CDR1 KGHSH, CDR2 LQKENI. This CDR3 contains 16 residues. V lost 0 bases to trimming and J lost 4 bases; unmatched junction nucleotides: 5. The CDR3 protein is CASSPPSRTGGYGYTF. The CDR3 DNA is TGTGCCAGCTCACCACCTTCCAGGACAGGGGGCTATGGCTACACCTTC.

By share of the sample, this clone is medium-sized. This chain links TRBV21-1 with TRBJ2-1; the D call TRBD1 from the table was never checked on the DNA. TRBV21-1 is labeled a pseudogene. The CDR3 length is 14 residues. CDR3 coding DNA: TGTGCCAACCCGGGACAGGGGAGTTGCAATGAGCAGTTCTTC. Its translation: CANPGQGSCNEQFF.

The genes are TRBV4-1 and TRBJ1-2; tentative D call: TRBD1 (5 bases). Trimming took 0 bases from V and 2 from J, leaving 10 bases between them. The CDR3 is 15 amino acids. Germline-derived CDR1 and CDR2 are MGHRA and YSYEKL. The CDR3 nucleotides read TGCGCCAGCAGCCAAGATCAGGGACCCAACTATGGCTACACCTTC. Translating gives CASSQDQGPNYGYTF.

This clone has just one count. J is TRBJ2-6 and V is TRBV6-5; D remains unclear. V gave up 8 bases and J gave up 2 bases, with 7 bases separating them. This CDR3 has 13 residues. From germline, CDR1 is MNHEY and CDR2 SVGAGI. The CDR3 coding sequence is TGTGCCAGCTGGTTGGCTGGGGCCAACGTCCTGACTTTC. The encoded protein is CASWLAGANVLTF.

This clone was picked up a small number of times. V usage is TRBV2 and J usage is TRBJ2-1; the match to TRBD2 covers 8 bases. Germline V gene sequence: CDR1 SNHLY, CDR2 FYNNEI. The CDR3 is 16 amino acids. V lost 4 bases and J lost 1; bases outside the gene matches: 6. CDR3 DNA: TGTGCCAGCAGTGGGGGGACTAGTCAATCCTACAATGAGCAGTTCTTC. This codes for CASSGGTSQSYNEQFF.

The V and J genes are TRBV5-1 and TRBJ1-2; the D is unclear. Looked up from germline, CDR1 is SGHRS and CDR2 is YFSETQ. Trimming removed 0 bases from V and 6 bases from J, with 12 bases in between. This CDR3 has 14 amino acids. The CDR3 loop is CASSLGEVRNGYTF. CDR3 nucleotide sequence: TGCGCCAGCAGCTTGGGGGAAGTGAGGAATGGCTACACCTTC.

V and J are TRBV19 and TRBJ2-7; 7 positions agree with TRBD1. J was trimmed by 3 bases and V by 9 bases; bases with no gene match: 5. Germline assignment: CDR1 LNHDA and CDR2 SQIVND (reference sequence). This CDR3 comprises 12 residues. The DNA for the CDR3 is TGTGCCAGCCGGGACAGATACTACGAGCAGTACTTC. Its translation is CASRDRYYEQYF.

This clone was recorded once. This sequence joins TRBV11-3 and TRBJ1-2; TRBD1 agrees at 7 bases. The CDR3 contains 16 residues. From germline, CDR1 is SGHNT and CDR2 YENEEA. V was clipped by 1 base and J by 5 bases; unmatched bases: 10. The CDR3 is CASSLGFGDSLYGYTF. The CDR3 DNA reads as TGTGCCAGCAGCTTAGGGTTCGGGGACAGCCTTTATGGCTACACCTTC.